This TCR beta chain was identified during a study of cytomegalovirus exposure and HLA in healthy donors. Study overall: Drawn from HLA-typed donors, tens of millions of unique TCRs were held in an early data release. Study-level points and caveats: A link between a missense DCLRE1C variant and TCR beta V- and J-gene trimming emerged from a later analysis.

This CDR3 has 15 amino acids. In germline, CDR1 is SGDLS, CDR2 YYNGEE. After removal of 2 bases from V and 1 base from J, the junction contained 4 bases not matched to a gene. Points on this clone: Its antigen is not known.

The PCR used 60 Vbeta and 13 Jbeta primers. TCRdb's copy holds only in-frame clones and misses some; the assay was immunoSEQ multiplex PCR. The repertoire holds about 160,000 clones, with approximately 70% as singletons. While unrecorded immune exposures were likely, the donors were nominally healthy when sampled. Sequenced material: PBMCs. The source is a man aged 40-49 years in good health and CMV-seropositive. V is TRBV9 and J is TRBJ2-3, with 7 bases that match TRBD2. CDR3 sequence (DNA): TGTGCCAGCAGCGTGGGGGGGATCGGCACAGATACGCAGTATTTT. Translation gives CASSVGGIGTDTQYF.